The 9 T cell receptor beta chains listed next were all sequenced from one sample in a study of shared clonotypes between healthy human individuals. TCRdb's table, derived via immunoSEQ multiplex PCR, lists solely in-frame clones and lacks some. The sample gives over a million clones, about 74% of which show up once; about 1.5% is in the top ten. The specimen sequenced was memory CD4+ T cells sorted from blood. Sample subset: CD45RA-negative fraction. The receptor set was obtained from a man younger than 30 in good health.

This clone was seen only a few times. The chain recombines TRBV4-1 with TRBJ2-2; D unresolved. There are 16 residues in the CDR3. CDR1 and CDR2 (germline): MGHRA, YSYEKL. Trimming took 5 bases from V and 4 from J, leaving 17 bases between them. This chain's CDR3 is CASSAQGQAPTGELFF. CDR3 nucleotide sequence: TGCGCCAGCAGCGCCCAAGGGCAGGCCCCCACCGGGGAGCTGTTTTTT.

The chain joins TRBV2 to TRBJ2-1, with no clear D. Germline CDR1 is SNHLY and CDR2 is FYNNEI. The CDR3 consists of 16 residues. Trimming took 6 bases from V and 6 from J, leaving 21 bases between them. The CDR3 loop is CASSSHQARTGNEQFF. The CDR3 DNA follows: TGTGCCAGCAGCTCCCACCAGGCCCGGACGGGCAATGAGCAGTTCTTC.

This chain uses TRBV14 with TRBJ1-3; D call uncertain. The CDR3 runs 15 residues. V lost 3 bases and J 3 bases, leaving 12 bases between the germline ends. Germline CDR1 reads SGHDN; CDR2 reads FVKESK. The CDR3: CASSQLGSGGNTIYF. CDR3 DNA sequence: TGTGCCAGCAGCCAGCTCGGGTCGGGTGGAAACACCATATATTTT. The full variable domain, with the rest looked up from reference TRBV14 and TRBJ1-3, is EAGVTQFPSHSVIEKGQTVTLRCDPISGHDNLYWYRRVMGKEIKFLLHFVKESKQDESGMPNNRFLAERTGGTYSTLKVQPAELEDSGVYFCASSQLGSGGNTIYFGEGSWLTVV.

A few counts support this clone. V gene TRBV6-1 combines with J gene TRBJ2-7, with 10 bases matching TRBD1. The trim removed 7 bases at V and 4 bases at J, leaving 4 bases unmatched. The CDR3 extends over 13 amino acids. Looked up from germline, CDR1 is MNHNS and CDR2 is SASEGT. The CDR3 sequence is CASKGTGVYEQYF. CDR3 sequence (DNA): TGTGCCAGCAAAGGGACAGGGGTATACGAGCAGTACTTC.

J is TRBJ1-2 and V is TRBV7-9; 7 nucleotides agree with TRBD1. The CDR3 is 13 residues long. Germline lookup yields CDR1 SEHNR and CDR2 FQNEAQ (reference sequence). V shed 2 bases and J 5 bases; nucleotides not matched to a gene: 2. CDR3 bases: TGTGCCAGCAGCTTAAAGGGGGCTTATGGCTACACCTTC. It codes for CASSLKGAYGYTF. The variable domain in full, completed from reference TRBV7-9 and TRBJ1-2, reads DTGVSQNPRHKITKRGQNVTFRCDPISEHNRLYWYRQTLGQGPEFLTYFQNEAQLEKSRLLSDRFSAERPKGSFSTLEIQRTEQGDSAMYLCASSLKGAYGYTFGSGTRLTVV.

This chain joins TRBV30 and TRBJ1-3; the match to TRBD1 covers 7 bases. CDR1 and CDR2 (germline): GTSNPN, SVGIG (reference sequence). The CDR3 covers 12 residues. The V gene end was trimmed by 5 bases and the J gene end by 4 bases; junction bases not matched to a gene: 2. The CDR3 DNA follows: TGTGCCTGGGACAGGGTCGGAAACACCATATATTTT. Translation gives CAWDRVGNTIYF.

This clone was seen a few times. CDR3 nucleotide sequence: TGTGCCAGCATTGCCAGGAACACTGAAGCTTTCTTT. It yields the protein CASIARNTEAFF. The rearrangement uses TRBV5-8 and TRBJ1-1, with D unresolved. V dropped 6 bases and J dropped 1 base, with 7 bases sitting between them. The CDR3 runs to 12 residues. The V gene's germline CDR1 is SGHTS and CDR2 YDEGEE.

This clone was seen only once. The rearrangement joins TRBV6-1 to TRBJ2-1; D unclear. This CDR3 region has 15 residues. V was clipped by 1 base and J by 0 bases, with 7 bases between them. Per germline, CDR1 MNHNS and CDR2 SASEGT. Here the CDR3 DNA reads TGTGCCAGCAGTGAAGTTGCGAGCTCCTACAATGAGCAGTTCTTC. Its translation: CASSEVASSYNEQFF.

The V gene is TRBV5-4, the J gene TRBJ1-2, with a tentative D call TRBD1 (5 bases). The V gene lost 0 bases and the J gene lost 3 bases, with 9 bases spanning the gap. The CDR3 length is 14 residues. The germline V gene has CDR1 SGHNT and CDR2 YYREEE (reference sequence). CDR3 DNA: TGTGCCAGCAGCTTGGCTGACAGATACTATGGCTACACCTTC. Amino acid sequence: CASSLADRYYGYTF.